The 6 T cell receptor beta chains given below trace back to one sample, sequenced in a study of T-cell memory formation after mild COVID-19. TCRdb re-called the 5' RACE reads through MiXCR, storing one row per CDR3 protein. The sample holds about 260,000 distinct CDR3 sequences, around 15% seen once. Sequencing was carried out using PBMCs or a T cell subset sorted from them (not recorded which). Every receptor here comes from a man aged 18 to 29 who had mild COVID-19 (a few samples of this study predate the infection). Cell type and time point are not known.

This clonotype was found a few times. The chain is built from TRBV6-2 or TRBV6-3 and TRBJ1-2; TRBD1 is a possible D gene (5 bases). Per the germline V gene, CDR1 is MNHEY and CDR2 is SVGEGT. This CDR3 is 13 amino acids long. V gave up 6 bases and J gave up 3 bases, with 11 bases separating them. CDR3 region: CASSDRGDYGYTF. As DNA, the CDR3 is TGTGCCAGCAGCGATCGGGGGGACTATGGCTACACCTTC.

This sequence joins TRBV6-6 and TRBJ2-2; D gene ambiguous. The germline gives CDR1 MNHNY, CDR2 SVGAGI (reference sequence). Deletions cut 7 bases from V and 6 bases from J, with 12 bases between. The CDR3 loop spans 13 amino acids. The CDR3 DNA reads TGTGCCAGCAACCCAACATCCCCCGGGGAGCTGTTTTTT. It yields the protein CASNPTSPGELFF.

The rearrangement links TRBV7-9 to TRBJ2-4; a possible D gene is TRBD1 (5 bases). This CDR3 contains 15 residues. Between the trimmed V and J ends, which lost 8 bases and 3 bases, there was a span of 17 bases. Germline V lookup: CDR1 SEHNR, CDR2 FQNEAQ (reference sequence). The CDR3 protein is CASGSPRVGKNIQYF. DNA for the CDR3: TGTGCCAGCGGATCCCCCAGGGTCGGCAAAAACATTCAGTACTTC.

This chain uses TRBV20-1 with TRBJ1-5, with 8 bases that match TRBD1. With 3 bases clipped from V and 3 bases from J, the junction kept 13 bases outside the gene matches. Germline values: CDR1 DFQATT, CDR2 SNEGSKA (reference sequence). There are 17 residues in the CDR3. The CDR3 loop is CSARRGMGTGPNQPQHF. DNA for the CDR3: TGCAGTGCTAGGAGAGGTATGGGGACAGGACCCAATCAGCCCCAGCATTTT.

The chain carries TRBV6-2 or TRBV6-3 and TRBJ1-6, with D unclear. The CDR3 totals 13 residues. Between the trimmed V and J ends, which lost 5 bases and 9 bases, there was a span of 11 bases. Germline assignment: CDR1 MNHEY and CDR2 SVGEGT. The CDR3 loop reads CASSPTAASPLHF. The DNA of the CDR3 is TGTGCCAGCAGTCCAACGGCTGCTTCACCCCTCCACTTT.

The rearrangement links TRBV5-1 to TRBJ2-2; D unclear. This CDR3 is built from 16 residues. The V gene's germline CDR1 is SGHRS and CDR2 YFSETQ. With 0 bases removed from V and 3 bases from J, the gap between germline ends came to 12 bases. CDR3 bases: TGCGCCAGCAGCTTGGACTCGGGCCGGTACACCGGGGAGCTGTTTTTT. This codes for CASSLDSGRYTGELFF.